This is a list of T cell receptor beta chains from one sample in a study of blood T cell repertoires in COVID-19. Produced via immunoSEQ multiplex PCR; TCRdb's table is partial and in-frame only. This sample has 300,000 to 350,000 clones, with around 80% found just once. Input material: peripheral blood. The receptors here all came from a man aged 25 to 40 with active or convalescent COVID-19. Each CDR3 is given with its conserved first and last residue. A D gene is named only where the DNA matches it firmly. For some rows the clone size is stated as once, few or many, or as a class when expanded; others skip it.

D,size,V,J,DNA,CDR3
-,-,TRBV4-1,TRBJ1-2,TGCGCCAGCAGCCAAGTGACTAGGGCGACCTATGGCTACACCTTC,CASSQVTRATYGYTF
-,-,TRBV3-1/TRBV3-2,TRBJ1-5,TGTGCCAGCAGTCCCCTACCCGAGGTGCCCCAGCATTTT,CASSPLPEVPQHF
-,once,TRBV19,TRBJ1-5,TGTGCCAGTAAGGAGGATAGCAATCAGCCCCAGCATTTT,CASKEDSNQPQHF
TRBD1,-,TRBV7-2,TRBJ1-2,TGTGCCAGCAATCCGACAGGGGCCCCTATTGGCTACACCTTC,CASNPTGAPIGYTF
TRBD2,-,TRBV28,TRBJ2-7,TGTGCCAGCGTTTGGGAGGGTAAGCAGTACTTC,CASVWEGKQYF
-,-,TRBV24-1,TRBJ2-1,TGTGCCACCAGGGGGGAGGTCAATGAGCAGTTCTTC,CATRGEVNEQFF
-,-,TRBV21-1,TRBJ2-7,TGTGCCAGCAGCGGGACAGGGGAGACGTCCTACGAGCAGTACTTC,CASSGTGETSYEQYF
-,-,TRBV11-3,TRBJ2-1,TGTGCCAGCAGCTTAGAAAGCCGGGGGGAGCAGTTCTTC,CASSLESRGEQFF
-,-,TRBV24-1,TRBJ2-6,TGTGCCACCAGTCAAGGGGCCAACGTCCTGACTTTC,CATSQGANVLTF
TRBD1,-,TRBV4-1,TRBJ1-3,TGCGCCAGCAGCCAAGCACAGGGGCCTGGAAACACCATATATTTT,CASSQAQGPGNTIYF
-,-,TRBV24-1,TRBJ2-5,TGTGCCACCAGTGATCCAGGGGAACAAGAGACCCAGTACTTC,CATSDPGEQETQYF
TRBD2,-,TRBV7-2,TRBJ2-3,TGTGCCAGCAGCCCAAGACTAGCAGCAGATACGCAGTATTTT,CASSPRLAADTQYF
TRBD2,-,TRBV12-3/TRBV12-4,TRBJ2-5,TGTGCCAGCAGTTTAAGTAATAGCGGGGCCCAGTACTTC,CASSLSNSGAQYF
-,-,TRBV9,TRBJ1-5,TGTGCCAGCAGCGTAGGGCAGGCTGATCAGCCCCAGCATTTT,CASSVGQADQPQHF
TRBD1,-,TRBV5-4,TRBJ2-7,TGTGCCAGCAGCCCCGGGGACAGGGTGCGCGAGCAGTACTTC,CASSPGDRVREQYF
-,-,TRBV5-1,TRBJ1-5,TGCGCCAGCAGCTTGGACGACAGGAATCAGCCCCAGCATTTT,CASSLDDRNQPQHF
-,-,TRBV30,TRBJ2-7,TGTGCCTGGAGGCCCCCCAGGGGATCCCCCTACGAGCAGTACTTC,CAWRPPRGSPYEQYF
-,-,TRBV9,TRBJ1-2,TGTGCCAGCAGCGTATATTCGGGGGTTGGCTATGGCTACACCTTC,CASSVYSGVGYGYTF
-,-,TRBV3-1/TRBV3-2,TRBJ2-2,TGTGCCAGCAGCCAAGATGCTACCGGCACCGGGGAGCTGTTTTTT,CASSQDATGTGELFF
TRBD1,-,TRBV24-1,TRBJ1-3,TGTGCCACCAGTGATTTACCGGGACAGGGGGCTGGTTCTGGAAACACCATATATTTT,CATSDLPGQGAGSGNTIYF
-,-,TRBV7-3,TRBJ2-2,TGTGCCAGCAGCTTACCCGGGGCCGGGGAGCTGTTTTTT,CASSLPGAGELFF
TRBD1,-,TRBV11-3,TRBJ2-1,TGTGCCAGCGCAAAACAGGGGGCCTACAATGAGCAGTTCTTC,CASAKQGAYNEQFF
TRBD1,-,TRBV2,TRBJ2-6,TGTGCCAGCAGAGGGACAGATCGGGCCAACGTCCTGACTTTC,CASRGTDRANVLTF
-,once,TRBV7-2,TRBJ2-7,TGTGCCAGCAGCTTATTTGCGGGCAGCTCCTACGAGCAGTACTTC,CASSLFAGSSYEQYF
-,-,TRBV25-1,TRBJ1-4,TGTGCCAGCAGCGGCTCCCTCAGGGTGAATGAAAAACTGTTTTTT,CASSGSLRVNEKLFF
-,few,TRBV25-1,TRBJ1-1,TGTGCCAGCAAATTTTCCCAGGGGCTCTTTGAAGCTTTCTTT,CASKFSQGLFEAFF
TRBD1,-,TRBV4-2,TRBJ1-1,TGTGCCAGCAGCCAATCCCGACGCCGGGACAGGGTCCCCACTGAAGCTTTCTTT,CASSQSRRRDRVPTEAFF
TRBD1,once,TRBV27,TRBJ1-5,TGTGCCAGCAGACAGACAGGGGCTCAGCCCCAGCATTTT,CASRQTGAQPQHF
-,once,TRBV5-1,TRBJ1-2,TGCGCCAGCAGCTTGGAAACCGGCGGGCAAGGGGGCTACACCTTC,CASSLETGGQGGYTF
TRBD2,once,TRBV29-1,TRBJ2-7,TGCAGCGTTGAAGGCCTGTCTAGCGGGATCTACGAGCAGTACTTC,CSVEGLSSGIYEQYF
TRBD2,-,TRBV6-5,TRBJ2-5,TGTGCCAGCAGTTCGACTAGCGGGGGGCCTGGGGCCCAGTACTTC,CASSSTSGGPGAQYF
TRBD1,-,TRBV7-9,TRBJ2-2,TGTGCCAGCAGCCTTGGTAGTTACAGGGGGCCGAACACCGGGGAGCTGTTTTTT,CASSLGSYRGPNTGELFF
TRBD2,-,TRBV30,TRBJ2-3,TGTGCCTGGAGGAGTCAGCTGGGGGTCGGCGGGAGAACAGATACGCAGTATTTT,CAWRSQLGVGGRTDTQYF
TRBD1,-,TRBV7-9,TRBJ1-2,TGTGCCAGCAGATTTGGTCTGACAGGGGATGGCTACACCTTC,CASRFGLTGDGYTF
TRBD1,once,TRBV24-1,TRBJ2-5,TGTGCCACCAGTGATATGAGGACAGGGGAAGAGACCCAGTACTTC,CATSDMRTGEETQYF
-,-,TRBV7-6,TRBJ2-5,TGTGCCAGCAGCTTAGGGGCGTGGGAGACCCAGTACTTC,CASSLGAWETQYF
-,-,TRBV3-1/TRBV3-2,TRBJ1-1,TGTGCCAGCAGCCAAGATCAGCGGTCTCTCCTGAACACTGAAGCTTTCTTT,CASSQDQRSLLNTEAFF
TRBD1,-,TRBV5-4,TRBJ2-2,TGTGCCAGCAGCCTGGGGACAGGGAAAACCGGGGAGCTGTTTTTT,CASSLGTGKTGELFF
TRBD2,few,TRBV4-1,TRBJ2-7,TGCGCCAGCAGCCAAGACTTTCTAGCGGAGCTCGCCTACGAGCAGTACTTC,CASSQDFLAELAYEQYF
-,-,TRBV10-3,TRBJ1-2,TGTGCCATCAGTGAGAGGGGCCAAGATGCCACTAACTATGGCTACACCTTC,CAISERGQDATNYGYTF
TRBD1,-,TRBV18,TRBJ1-1,TGTGCCAGCTCACAGGGACAGGGAAACACTGAAGCTTTCTTT,CASSQGQGNTEAFF
-,-,TRBV12-3/TRBV12-4,TRBJ2-3,TGTGCCAGCAGTTTGAGGTCGACAGATACGCAGTATTTT,CASSLRSTDTQYF